The clone carrying this T cell receptor (beta chain) was found a few times. Its antigen is still unknown. Its ends do not fully match the called genes, so a read error is possible. In the PCR, 60 Vbeta and 13 Jbeta primers were used. The repertoire was sequenced with immunoSEQ multiplex PCR; TCRdb's copy has only in-frame clones and lacks some. The sample has around 170,000 clones; roughly 80% are singletons. In germline, CDR1 is PRHDT, CDR2 FYEKMQ (reference sequence). The CDR3 sequence is 13 residues long. The sample originates from a study of cytomegalovirus exposure and HLA in healthy donors. Findings and limits, study-wide: A later analysis reportedly identified an Asian-associated ancestry cluster as carrying fewer N-insertions than the 666-donor mean. TCR beta chains numbering approximately 150 were designated cytomegalovirus-associated. Per a prior analysis, the majority of TCR beta V segments were productive roughly 87% or roughly 30% of the time.

The clonotype originates from a woman aged 18-29 years in good health and CMV-seronegative. This rearrangement joins TRBV13 to TRBJ1-1, with a tentative D call TRBD1 (6 bases). Input material: PBMCs. As DNA, the CDR3 is TGTGCCAGCAGCATAGGGGGGGCAGCTGAAGCTTTCTTT. Its protein product is CASSIGGAAEAFF.